The source of this T cell receptor (beta chain) is a study of beta chain features in type 1 diabetes. Turning to the study itself: There were 107,917,701 sorted cells examined across all samples.

This clone was picked up a small number of times. As yet, its antigen is unknown. It was one heparinised blood draw, averaging approximately 100 mL, that each donor gave. Cell sorting via CD45RO/CCR7/CD25/CD127/CD95/CD27 was performed to obtain CD4+ naive, central memory, regulatory and stem cell-like memory cells. Trimming removed 6 bases at V and 0 bases at J, with 9 bases between. The CDR3 sequence is 13 residues long. Germline V lookup: CDR1 SGHAT, CDR2 FQDESV (reference sequence). Overall study results and limits: People with Type 1 diabetes carried modestly yet significantly shorter TCRB CDR3s in all four CD4+ subsets. At VDJ recombination sites, type 1 diabetes patients had fewer insertions and more deleted nucleotides.

Since all of the isolated RNA was reverse transcribed, expressed TCRB transcripts were what got sequenced. Produced via immunoSEQ multiplex PCR; TCRdb's table is partial and in-frame only. The sample has approximately 260,000 clones; roughly 20% are singletons. Sample: naive CD4+ T cells from blood. The chain combines TRBV11-1 with TRBJ2-7, with a tentative D call TRBD2 (6 bases). This clonotype was obtained from a woman aged 40 to 50 with type 1 diabetes. The CDR3 DNA sequence: TGTGCCAGCAGGGGACTTCGCTCCTACGAGCAGTACTTC. It encodes CASRGLRSYEQYF.